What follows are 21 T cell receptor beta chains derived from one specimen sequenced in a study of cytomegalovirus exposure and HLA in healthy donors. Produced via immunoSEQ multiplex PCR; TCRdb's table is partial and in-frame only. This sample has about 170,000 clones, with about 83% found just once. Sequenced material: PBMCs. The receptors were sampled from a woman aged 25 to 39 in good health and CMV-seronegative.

This chain's CDR3 is CASEDRDRVGSPLHF. CDR3 in DNA: TGTGCCAGTGAAGACCGGGACAGGGTGGGATCACCCCTCCACTTT. This chain connects TRBV19 to TRBJ1-6; 9 positions match TRBD1. Germline trimming cut 8 bases from V and 10 bases from J; bases unmatched to any gene: 12. Germline V gene data show CDR1 as LNHDA and CDR2 as SQIVND (reference sequence). The CDR3 length is 15 residues.

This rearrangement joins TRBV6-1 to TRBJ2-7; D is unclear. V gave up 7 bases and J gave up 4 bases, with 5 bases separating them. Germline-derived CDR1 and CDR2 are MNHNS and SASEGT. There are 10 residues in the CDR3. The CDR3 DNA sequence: TGTGCCAGCATGAGGTACGAGCAGTACTTC. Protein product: CASMRYEQYF.

The CDR3 is CASSTNSGEAFF. CDR3 in DNA: TGTGCCAGCAGTACAAATTCAGGAGAAGCTTTCTTT. V is TRBV6-5 and J is TRBJ1-1; D is unresolved. V shed 5 bases and J shed 8 bases, with 12 bases lying between them. Looked up from germline, CDR1 is MNHEY and CDR2 is SVGAGI. The CDR3 extends over 12 amino acids.

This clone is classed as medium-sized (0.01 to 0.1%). CDR3 protein: CAWGDSYEQYF. DNA for the CDR3: TGTGCCTGGGGCGACAGTTACGAGCAGTACTTC. This sequence joins TRBV30 and TRBJ2-7, with D possibly TRBD1 on 5 matching bases. The CDR3 has 11 residues. CDR1 GTSNPN and CDR2 SVGIG come from the germline V gene (reference sequence). Trimming stripped 5 bases from V and 4 bases from J, with 9 bases between.

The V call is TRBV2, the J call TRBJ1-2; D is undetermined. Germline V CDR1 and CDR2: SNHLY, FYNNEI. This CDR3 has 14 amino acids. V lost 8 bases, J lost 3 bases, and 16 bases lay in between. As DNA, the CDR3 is TGTGCCAGCCGTGGGAGGCGTAGCGACTATGGCTACACCTTC. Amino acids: CASRGRRSDYGYTF. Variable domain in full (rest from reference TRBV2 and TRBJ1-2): EPEVTQTPSHQVTQMGQEVILRCVPISNHLYFYWYRQILGQKVEFLVSFYNNEISEKSEIFDDQFSVERPDGSNFTLKIRSTKLEDSAMYFCASRGRRSDYGYTFGSGTRLTVV.

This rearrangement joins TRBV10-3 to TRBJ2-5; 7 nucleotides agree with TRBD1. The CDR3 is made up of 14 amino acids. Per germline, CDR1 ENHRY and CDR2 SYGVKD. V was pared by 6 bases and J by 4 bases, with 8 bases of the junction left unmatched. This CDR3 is CAIRDRAVGETQYF. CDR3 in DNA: TGTGCCATCAGAGACAGGGCGGTAGGAGAGACCCAGTACTTC.

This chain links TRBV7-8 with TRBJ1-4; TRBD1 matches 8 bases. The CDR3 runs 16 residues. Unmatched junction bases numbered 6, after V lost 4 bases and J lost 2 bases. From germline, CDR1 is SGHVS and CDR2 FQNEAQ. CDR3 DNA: TGTGCCAGCAGCTCCCGGACAGGGCCGACTAATGAAAAACTGTTTTTT. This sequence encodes CASSSRTGPTNEKLFF.

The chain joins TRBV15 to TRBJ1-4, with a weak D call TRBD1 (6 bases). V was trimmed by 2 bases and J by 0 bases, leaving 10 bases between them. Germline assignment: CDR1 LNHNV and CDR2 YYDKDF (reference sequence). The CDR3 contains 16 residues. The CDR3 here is CATSRKQGATNEKLFF. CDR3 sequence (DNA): TGTGCCACCAGCAGAAAACAGGGAGCAACTAATGAAAAACTGTTTTTT.

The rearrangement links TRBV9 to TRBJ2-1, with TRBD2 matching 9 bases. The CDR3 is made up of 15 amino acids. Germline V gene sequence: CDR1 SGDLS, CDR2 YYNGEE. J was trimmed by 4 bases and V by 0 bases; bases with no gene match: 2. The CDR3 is CASSVGAGGYNEQFF. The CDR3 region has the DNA TGTGCCAGCAGCGTAGGAGCGGGGGGTTACAATGAGCAGTTCTTC.

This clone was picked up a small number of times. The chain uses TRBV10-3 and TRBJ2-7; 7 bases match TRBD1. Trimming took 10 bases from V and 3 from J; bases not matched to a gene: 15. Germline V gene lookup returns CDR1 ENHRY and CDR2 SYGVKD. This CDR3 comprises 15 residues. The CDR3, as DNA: TGTGCCAGCCCGCCCGGGACAGAGTTTATCTACGAGCAGTACTTC. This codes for CASPPGTEFIYEQYF.

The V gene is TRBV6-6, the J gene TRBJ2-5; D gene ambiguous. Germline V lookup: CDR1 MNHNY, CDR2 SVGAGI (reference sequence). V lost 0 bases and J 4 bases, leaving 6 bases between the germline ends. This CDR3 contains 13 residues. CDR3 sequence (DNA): TGTGCCAGCAGTTACTCGATGGCAGAGACCCAGTACTTC. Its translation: CASSYSMAETQYF.

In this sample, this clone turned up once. DNA for the CDR3: TGTGCCAGCAGACGAGACGGGGGAGGAATGAACACTGAAGCTTTCTTT. This encodes CASRRDGGGMNTEAFF. The rearrangement joins TRBV5-4 to TRBJ1-1; possible D gene TRBD1, 5 bases. The germline V and J ends were trimmed by 5 bases and 0 bases, with 17 bases remaining between them. The CDR3 has 16 amino acids. Germline V gives CDR1 SGHNT, CDR2 YYREEE (reference sequence).

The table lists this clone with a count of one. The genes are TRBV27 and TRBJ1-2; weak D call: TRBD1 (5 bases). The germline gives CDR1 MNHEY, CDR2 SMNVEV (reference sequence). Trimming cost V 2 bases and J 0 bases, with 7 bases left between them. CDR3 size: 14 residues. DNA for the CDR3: TGTGCCAGCAGTTTACGGGGGGCTAACTATGGCTACACCTTC. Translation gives CASSLRGANYGYTF.

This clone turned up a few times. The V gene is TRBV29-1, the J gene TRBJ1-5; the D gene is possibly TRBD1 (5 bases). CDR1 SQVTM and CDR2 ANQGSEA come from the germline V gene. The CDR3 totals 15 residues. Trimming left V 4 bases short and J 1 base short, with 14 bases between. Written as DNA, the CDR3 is TGCAGCGTTGGGGACGGAAGCGGGAGCAATCAGCCCCAGCATTTT. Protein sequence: CSVGDGSGSNQPQHF.

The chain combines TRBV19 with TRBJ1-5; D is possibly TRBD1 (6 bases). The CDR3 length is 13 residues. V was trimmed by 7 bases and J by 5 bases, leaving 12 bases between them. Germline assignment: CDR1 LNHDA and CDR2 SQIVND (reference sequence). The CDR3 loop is CASTGTLYQPQHF. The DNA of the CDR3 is TGTGCCAGTACCGGGACACTTTATCAGCCCCAGCATTTT. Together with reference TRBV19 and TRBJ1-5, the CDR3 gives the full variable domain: DGGITQSPKYLFRKEGQNVTLSCEQNLNHDAMYWYRQDPGQGLRLIYYSQIVNDFQKGDIAEGYSVSREKKESFPLTVTSAQKNPTAFYLCASTGTLYQPQHFGDGTRLSIL.

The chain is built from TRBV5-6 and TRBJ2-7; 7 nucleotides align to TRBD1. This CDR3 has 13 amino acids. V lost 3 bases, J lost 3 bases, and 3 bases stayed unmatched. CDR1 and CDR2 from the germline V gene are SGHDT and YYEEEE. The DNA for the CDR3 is TGTGCCAGCAGCTATTACAGGGGCTACGAGCAGTACTTC. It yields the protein CASSYYRGYEQYF.

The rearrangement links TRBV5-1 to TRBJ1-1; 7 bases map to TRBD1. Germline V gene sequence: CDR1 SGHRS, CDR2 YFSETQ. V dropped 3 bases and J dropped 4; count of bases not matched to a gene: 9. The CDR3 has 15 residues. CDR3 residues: CASSWGDSPFTEAFF. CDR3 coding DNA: TGCGCCAGCAGCTGGGGGGACAGTCCGTTCACTGAAGCTTTCTTT. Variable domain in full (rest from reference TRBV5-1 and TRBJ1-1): KAGVTQTPRYLIKTRGQQVTLSCSPISGHRSVSWYQQTPGQGLQFLFEYFSETQRNKGNFPGRFSGRQFSNSRSEMNVSTLELGDSALYLCASSWGDSPFTEAFFGQGTRLTVV.

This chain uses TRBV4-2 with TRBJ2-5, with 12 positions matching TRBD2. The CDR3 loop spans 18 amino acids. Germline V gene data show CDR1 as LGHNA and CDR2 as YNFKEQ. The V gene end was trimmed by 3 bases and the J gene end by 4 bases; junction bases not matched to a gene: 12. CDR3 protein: CASSQTLGLAGNRETQYF. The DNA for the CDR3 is TGTGCCAGCAGCCAGACTCTTGGACTAGCGGGGAACCGAGAGACCCAGTACTTC.

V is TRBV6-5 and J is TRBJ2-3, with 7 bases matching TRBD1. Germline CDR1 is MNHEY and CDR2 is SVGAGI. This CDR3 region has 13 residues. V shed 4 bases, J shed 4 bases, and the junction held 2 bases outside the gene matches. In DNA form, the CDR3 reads TGTGCCAGCAGTTCGACAGGGTCAGATACGCAGTATTTT. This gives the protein CASSSTGSDTQYF.

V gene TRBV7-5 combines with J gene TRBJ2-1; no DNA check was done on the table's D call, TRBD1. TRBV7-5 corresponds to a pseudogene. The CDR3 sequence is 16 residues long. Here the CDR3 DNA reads TGTGTCAGAAGCCAATCAATCCCCATCTCCTACAATGAGCAGTTCTTC. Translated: CVRSQSIPISYNEQFF.

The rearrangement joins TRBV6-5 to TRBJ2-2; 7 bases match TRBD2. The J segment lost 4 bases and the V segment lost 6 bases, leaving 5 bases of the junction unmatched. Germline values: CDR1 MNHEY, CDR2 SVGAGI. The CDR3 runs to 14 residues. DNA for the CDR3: TGTGCCAGCAGACTCGGGGGGACCACCGGGGAGCTGTTTTTT. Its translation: CASRLGGTTGELFF.